This T cell receptor beta chain was obtained from a study of T-cell memory formation after mild COVID-19. Study summary: TCR clusters were mostly confined to one donor each. The study, taken as a whole, reports: CD4+ contracting clones lay mainly in CM and EM, CD8+ ones in EMRA. Memory sampled before infection contained some responding clones, suggesting cross-reactive memory joined.

Trimming took 1 base from V and 5 from J; bases not matched to a gene: 7. Germline CDR1 is SGHTA and CDR2 is FQGNSA. The CDR3 spans 16 residues. This clonotype has more than one count but fewer than ten. The antigen is unknown. One entry per CDR3 protein results from TCRdb running MiXCR on the 5' RACE reads. Among about 430,000 distinct CDR3 sequences, approximately 18% were seen once, and the ten largest hold about 22%. Sequences were obtained from PBMCs or a T cell subset sorted from them (not recorded which). This TCR came from a man between 18 and 29 years old who had mild COVID-19 (a few samples of this study predate the infection). Cell type and time point are not known. The rearrangement joins TRBV7-2 to TRBJ2-5; 10 bases are shared with TRBD2. The CDR3 DNA reads as TGTGCCAGCAGCTTAGTGCCAGCGGGGGGGCTGGAGACCCAGTACTTC. Translation: CASSLVPAGGLETQYF. Based on the CDR3 plus reference TRBV7-2 and TRBJ2-5, the full variable domain is GAGVSQSPSNKVTEKGKDVELRCDPISGHTALYWYRQSLGQGLEFLIYFQGNSAPDKSGLPSDRFSAERTGGSVSTLTIQRTQQEDSAVYLCASSLVPAGGLETQYFGPGTRLLVL.